Below, one T cell receptor (beta chain) is given with its context. Other DNA sequences within the sample encode an identical CDR3. The record originates from a study of blood T cell repertoires in COVID-19. TCRdb keeps only in-frame clones here, not all; method: immunoSEQ multiplex PCR. The profile shows roughly 180,000 clones, less than 95% of them singletons. Germline CDR1 is MGHRA and CDR2 is YSYEKL. CDR3 length: 14 amino acids. V was trimmed by 0 bases and J by 1 base, leaving 6 bases between them. The material sequenced was peripheral blood. This TCR was recovered from a man between 25 and 39 years old with COVID-19, enrolled during active disease. V and J are TRBV4-1 and TRBJ1-2; D is uncertain. CDR3: CASSQDTVNYGYTF. For the CDR3, the DNA is TGCGCCAGCAGCCAAGATACGGTTAACTATGGCTACACCTTC.